These 32 T cell receptor beta chains came from one sample sequenced in a study of CD8 T cells in Susac syndrome. After extraction with the RNeasy kit, roughly 0.5 to 1 ug of the RNA was reverse transcribed using random hexamers. MiXCR was run by TCRdb on the immunoSEQ multiplex PCR reads, yielding one entry per CDR3 protein. The sample includes approximately 230,000 distinct CDR3 sequences, approximately 92% seen only once; the top ten take approximately 0.072%. The sample consisted of CD4+ T cells from PBMCs. The origin of the receptors is a human donor with multiple sclerosis.

The table lists this clonotype with a count of one. One end of the junction varies from germline; a read error may be responsible. The V gene is TRBV7-6, the J gene TRBJ1-1; D ambiguous. The CDR3 is 13 amino acids. CDR1 SGHVS and CDR2 FNYEAQ come from the germline V gene. The CDR3 is CASSRTENAEAFF. The DNA of the CDR3 is TGTGCCAGCTCCAGGACGGAGAACGCTGAAGCTTTCTTT. The full variable domain, rest sourced from reference TRBV7-6 and TRBJ1-1, is GAGVSQSPRYKVTKRGQDVALRCDPISGHVSLYWYRQALGQGPEFLTYFNYEAQQDKSGLPNDRFSAERPEGSISTLTIQRTEQRDSAMYRCASSRTENAEAFFGQGTRLTVV.

The chain has TRBV19 and TRBJ2-2; D is possibly TRBD1 (6 bases). Germline CDR1 reads LNHDA; CDR2 reads SQIVND (reference sequence). V shed 4 bases and J shed 3 bases, with 15 bases lying between them. The CDR3 extends over 16 amino acids. The CDR3 loop is CASSKVAGVDTGELFF. The CDR3, as DNA: TGTGCCAGTAGTAAAGTAGCAGGGGTGGACACCGGGGAGCTGTTTTTT.

This sequence joins TRBV20-1 and TRBJ1-2; the D gene is possibly TRBD1 (6 bases). The CDR3 sequence is 13 residues long. The V gene's germline CDR1 is DFQATT and CDR2 SNEGSKA (reference sequence). V lost 3 bases, J lost 2 bases, and 10 bases lay in between. CDR3 sequence: CSASPTGNYGYTF. CDR3 sequence (DNA): TGCAGTGCTAGCCCCACAGGGAACTATGGCTACACCTTC.

The V gene is TRBV2, the J gene TRBJ1-5; D is uncertain. Germline V gives CDR1 SNHLY, CDR2 FYNNEI. The CDR3 is 15 residues long. The V gene lost 4 bases and the J gene lost 0 bases, with 10 bases spanning the gap. Here the CDR3 reads CASSVNVNSNQPQHF. The CDR3 nucleotides are TGTGCCAGCAGTGTTAATGTAAATAGCAATCAGCCCCAGCATTTT.

This chain uses TRBV18 with TRBJ1-4; TRBD1 might be the D (5 bases). The CDR3 has 13 amino acids. Germline V lookup: CDR1 KGHSH, CDR2 LQKENI. Deletions cut 4 bases from V and 7 bases from J, with 10 bases between. The CDR3: CASSQGVSEKLFF. DNA of the CDR3: TGTGCCAGCTCACAAGGGGTATCTGAAAAACTGTTTTTT.

The rearrangement uses TRBV6-5 and TRBJ1-2, with D uncertain. The V end was cut by 0 bases, the J end by 2 bases, with 10 bases between. CDR3 length: 15 residues. Germline CDR1 is MNHEY and CDR2 is SVGAGI. The CDR3 DNA reads TGTGCCAGCAGTTACTCGGGTTCTGCGAACTATGGCTACACCTTC. Encoded protein: CASSYSGSANYGYTF.

CDR3 in amino acids: CASSQGQGSKTQYF. The CDR3 DNA is TGTGCCAGCAGCCAAGGGCAGGGGTCGAAGACCCAGTACTTC. V gene TRBV11-2 combines with J gene TRBJ2-5; a weak D match, TRBD1 (6 bases). The CDR3 has 14 amino acids. Germline loops: CDR1 SGHAT, CDR2 FQNNGV. V was cut by 5 bases and J by 6 bases, with 16 bases left in between. Full variable domain (missing parts from reference TRBV11-2 and TRBJ2-5): EAGVAQSPRYKIIEKRQSVAFWCNPISGHATLYWYQQILGQGPKLLIQFQNNGVVDDSQLPKDRFSAERLKGVDSTLKIQPAKLEDSAVYLCASSQGQGSKTQYFGPGTRLLVL.

A single count supports this clonotype. A junction end diverges from the germline sequence, so it may reflect a read error. The chain carries TRBV12-3 or TRBV12-4 and TRBJ1-2, with D tentatively TRBD1 (5 bases). The CDR3 consists of 15 residues. CDR3 loop: CASRTTGTVTYGYTF. CDR3 in DNA: TGTGCCAGCAGAACAACCGGGACGGTGACCTATGGCTACACTTTC.

The rearrangement links TRBV5-1 to TRBJ1-5; D is undetermined. There are 13 residues in the CDR3. CDR1 is SGHRS and CDR2 is YFSETQ in the germline V gene. V was clipped by 0 bases and J by 6 bases, with 7 bases between them. The CDR3 DNA is TGCGCCAGCAGCTTGGGGGTAAGTCAGCCCCAGCATTTT. This gives the protein CASSLGVSQPQHF.

The chain recombines TRBV21-1 with TRBJ2-1; TRBD2, the table's D call, was not compared with the DNA. TRBV21-1 is assigned pseudogene status. This CDR3 contains 13 residues. The CDR3 sequence: CANTKRGHNEQFF. As DNA, the CDR3 is TGTGCAAATACAAAGAGGGGCCACAATGAGCAGTTCTTC.

This clonotype was seen a single time. V gene TRBV7-2 combines with J gene TRBJ2-3; no clear D gene. The CDR3 has 16 residues. The germline CDR1 and CDR2 sequences are SGHTA and FQGNSA. V lost 5 bases and J 3 bases, leaving 18 bases between the germline ends. Here the CDR3 DNA reads TGTGCCAGCAGCGAGAGATTTAGGTTTGGAACAGATACGCAGTATTTT. Amino acid sequence: CASSERFRFGTDTQYF. Filled out from reference TRBV7-2 and TRBJ2-3, the complete variable domain reads GAGVSQSPSNKVTEKGKDVELRCDPISGHTALYWYRQSLGQGLEFLIYFQGNSAPDKSGLPSDRFSAERTGGSVSTLTIQRTQQEDSAVYLCASSERFRFGTDTQYFGPGTRLTVL.

The V call is TRBV20-1, the J call TRBJ2-5, with TRBD1 as a possible D gene (6 bases). Per the germline V gene, CDR1 is DFQATT and CDR2 is SNEGSKA (reference sequence). The CDR3 is 13 residues long. Trimming cost V 5 bases and J 2 bases, with 12 bases left between them. This CDR3 reads CSAGPGVQETQYF. Here the CDR3 DNA reads TGCAGTGCTGGGCCAGGGGTTCAAGAGACCCAGTACTTC.

The V gene is TRBV6-6, the J gene TRBJ1-2; D gene unclear. The CDR3 consists of 13 residues. CDR1 and CDR2 (germline): MNHNY, SVGAGI (reference sequence). Trimming took off 4 bases at V and 2 bases at J, with 8 bases between the two ends. CDR3 sequence (DNA): TGTGCCAGCAGTTCCGAAGGAAACTATGGCTACACCTTC. Protein sequence: CASSSEGNYGYTF.

The V and J genes are TRBV6-1 and TRBJ2-6, with TRBD1 matching over 7 bases. Trimming removed 5 bases from V and 0 bases from J; junction bases left unmatched: 10. There are 18 residues in the CDR3. Germline CDR1 reads MNHNS; CDR2 reads SASEGT. The CDR3 coding sequence is TGTGCCAGCAGTACGCCGGGACAGTACACCTCTGGGGCCAACGTCCTGACTTTC. Translation: CASSTPGQYTSGANVLTF.

The V call is TRBV6-6, the J call TRBJ1-2, with D uncertain. Trimming shortened V by 8 bases and J by 3 bases, and 16 bases separated the two germline ends. From germline, CDR1 is MNHNY and CDR2 SVGAGI (reference sequence). CDR3 size: 14 residues. The CDR3, as DNA: TGTGCCAGCGGCCTATACGTAAAGGACTATGGCTACACCTTC. It yields the protein CASGLYVKDYGYTF.

The chain joins TRBV7-8 to TRBJ2-1; D might be TRBD2 (6 bases). This CDR3 spans 14 amino acids. Trimming shortened V by 5 bases and J by 4 bases, and 12 bases separated the two germline ends. CDR1 is SGHVS, CDR2 FQNEAQ, per germline. The CDR3 region is CASSRLEPYNEQFF. Here the CDR3 DNA reads TGTGCCAGCAGCCGACTAGAGCCTTACAATGAGCAGTTCTTC.

The chain is built from TRBV29-1 and TRBJ2-3; D possibly matches TRBD1 or TRBD2 (7 bases each). Trimming shortened V by 3 bases and J by 2 bases, and 12 bases separated the two germline ends. Germline assignment: CDR1 SQVTM and CDR2 ANQGSEA. The CDR3 spans 14 residues. In DNA form, the CDR3 reads TGCAGCGTTGATGCAGGGGGGGTCACAGATACGCAGTATTTT. Translation: CSVDAGGVTDTQYF.

The genes are TRBV7-2 and TRBJ1-1; 7 nucleotides match TRBD1. Germline loops: CDR1 SGHTA, CDR2 FQGNSA. With 4 bases clipped from V and 0 bases from J, the junction kept 5 bases outside the gene matches. This CDR3 is 15 amino acids long. The CDR3 sequence: CASSSGGRLNTEAFF. CDR3 coding DNA: TGTGCCAGCAGCTCAGGGGGACGGTTGAACACTGAAGCTTTCTTT.

The rearrangement joins TRBV6-1 to TRBJ2-5, with TRBD2 identical over 10 bases. The CDR3 contains 16 residues. CDR1 and CDR2 from the germline V gene are MNHNS and SASEGT. The V gene end was trimmed by 2 bases and the J gene end by 5 bases; junction bases not matched to a gene: 8. The CDR3 region is CASSEMASGSGETQYF. DNA of the CDR3: TGTGCCAGCAGTGAAATGGCTAGCGGGAGCGGGGAGACCCAGTACTTC.

A single count supports this clonotype. V is TRBV2 and J is TRBJ2-3; 8 nucleotides match TRBD2. Germline V gene data show CDR1 as SNHLY and CDR2 as FYNNEI. This CDR3 is 15 amino acids long. After removal of 5 bases from V and 4 bases from J, the junction contained 8 bases not matched to a gene. This CDR3 reads CASSPLAELPDTQYF. The CDR3 nucleotides are TGTGCCAGCAGTCCACTAGCGGAGCTCCCAGATACGCAGTATTTT.

The chain joins TRBV20-1 to TRBJ1-2; no firm D call. The CDR3 is 11 residues long. Per the germline V gene, CDR1 is DFQATT and CDR2 is SNEGSKA (reference sequence). Trimming left V 4 bases short and J 8 bases short, with 11 bases between. CDR3 loop: CSAKLKLGYTF. CDR3 nucleotides: TGCAGTGCTAAACTGAAGTTGGGCTACACCTTC.

The chain recombines TRBV7-9 with TRBJ1-1, with no clear D. The germline V gene encodes CDR1 SEHNR and CDR2 FQNEAQ (reference sequence). The length of the CDR3 is 11 residues. V lost 6 bases and J 4 bases, leaving 6 bases between the germline ends. The CDR3 sequence: CASRSITEAFF. DNA of the CDR3: TGTGCCAGCAGGTCCATCACTGAAGCTTTCTTT.

The count of this clonotype is one. V usage is TRBV2 and J usage is TRBJ1-1; D is perhaps TRBD1 (6 bases). Trimming pared 10 bases from V and 3 bases from J, leaving 18 bases between. CDR3 length: 14 residues. CDR1 is SNHLY, CDR2 FYNNEI, per germline. The CDR3 nucleotides are TGTGCCACCCGAAGGGGGGAGGTTGACACTGAAGCTTTCTTT. Residues: CATRRGEVDTEAFF.

V usage is TRBV15 and J usage is TRBJ2-7, with 7 positions matching TRBD1. Unmatched junction bases numbered 4, after V lost 0 bases and J lost 2 bases. CDR1 LNHNV and CDR2 YYDKDF come from the germline V gene (reference sequence). The CDR3 is 15 amino acids. CDR3 coding DNA: TGTGCCACCAGCAGAGAGGGGCAGGGGGCCTACGAGCAGTACTTC. Protein: CATSREGQGAYEQYF. The full variable domain, with the rest looked up from reference TRBV15 and TRBJ2-7, is DAMVIQNPRYQVTQFGKPVTLSCSQTLNHNVMYWYQQKSSQAPKLLFHYYDKDFNNEADTPDNFQSRRPNTSFCFLDIRSPGLGDTAMYLCATSREGQGAYEQYFGPGTRLTVT.

The CDR3 DNA reads as TGCGCCAGCAGCCGCAGCCAGGGCGGGACCTACGAGCAGTACTTC. Protein: CASSRSQGGTYEQYF. The chain uses TRBV4-1 and TRBJ2-7, with D tentatively TRBD2 (6 bases). Germline V lookup: CDR1 MGHRA, CDR2 YSYEKL. V was pared by 4 bases and J by 2 bases, with 15 bases between. This CDR3 has 15 amino acids.

The chain carries TRBV6-1 and TRBJ1-2; D remains ambiguous. Per germline, CDR1 MNHNS and CDR2 SASEGT. The V end was cut by 6 bases, the J end by 4 bases, with 9 bases between. The CDR3 length is 12 residues. Here the CDR3 DNA reads TGTGCCAGCAGCGGCGACGGCTATGGCTACACCTTC. As protein: CASSGDGYGYTF.

CDR3 nucleotides: TGTGCCAGCAGCTTTTGGTCAACTGAAGCTTTCTTT. The encoded protein is CASSFWSTEAFF. The chain joins TRBV7-2 to TRBJ1-1; D unresolved. This CDR3 has 12 residues. Germline V gene data show CDR1 as SGHTA and CDR2 as FQGNSA. V dropped 3 bases and J dropped 5 bases, with 7 bases sitting between them. Using reference TRBV7-2 and TRBJ1-1 for the parts outside the CDR3, the full variable domain is GAGVSQSPSNKVTEKGKDVELRCDPISGHTALYWYRQSLGQGLEFLIYFQGNSAPDKSGLPSDRFSAERTGGSVSTLTIQRTQQEDSAVYLCASSFWSTEAFFGQGTRLTVV.

V is TRBV20-1 and J is TRBJ1-5; TRBD1 aligns across 11 bases. Germline assignment: CDR1 DFQATT and CDR2 SNEGSKA (reference sequence). This CDR3 comprises 18 residues. Losses at the gene ends were 3 bases for V and 4 bases for J; bases not matched to a gene: 14. The CDR3 is CSARLDRGQTSINQPQHF. The CDR3 DNA follows: TGCAGTGCTAGGCTGGACAGGGGGCAAACGTCCATTAATCAGCCCCAGCATTTT.

V usage is TRBV7-3 and J usage is TRBJ2-1; D gene unclear. Trimming cost V 6 bases and J 0 bases, with 21 bases left between them. This CDR3 is 18 amino acids long. Germline CDR1 is SGHTA and CDR2 is FQGTGA. The CDR3 DNA reads as TGTGCCAGCAGTCCCCGAGGTATGGGTCTCAGCTCCTACAATGAGCAGTTCTTC. It encodes CASSPRGMGLSSYNEQFF.

This CDR3 is CSARVAGSVNEQFF. The CDR3 coding sequence is TGCAGTGCTAGAGTAGCGGGTTCCGTCAATGAGCAGTTCTTC. This chain links TRBV20-1 with TRBJ2-1; TRBD2 matches 7 bases. The CDR3 extends over 14 amino acids. V was clipped by 1 base and J by 6 bases; unmatched bases: 6. Germline V gene sequence: CDR1 DFQATT, CDR2 SNEGSKA (reference sequence).

This chain links TRBV9 with TRBJ2-3; 8 bases are shared with TRBD2. This CDR3 is 15 amino acids long. Germline V gene sequence: CDR1 SGDLS, CDR2 YYNGEE. J gave up 5 bases and V 7 bases, and 12 bases lay outside the gene matches. The chain's CDR3 is CASGPGLVIGDTQYF. The CDR3 bases are TGTGCCAGCGGACCGGGACTAGTTATTGGAGATACGCAGTATTTT.

This clonotype has only one observation. The genes are TRBV3-1 and TRBJ1-1, with 10 nucleotides matching TRBD1. The V gene's germline CDR1 is LGHDT and CDR2 YNNKEL (reference sequence). The CDR3 is made up of 13 amino acids. V was pared by 2 bases and J by 11 bases, with 5 bases of the junction left unmatched. Here the CDR3 DNA reads TGTGCCAGCAGCCAAACCCGGGACAGGGGTGCTTTCTTT. Protein product: CASSQTRDRGAFF.